The 6 T cell receptor beta chains in this list originate from one sample, sequenced in a study of CD8+ T cells in alopecia areata. Reverse transcription of extracted RNA yielded cDNA, which provided the sequencing template. TCRdb's copy holds only in-frame clones and misses some; the assay was immunoSEQ multiplex PCR. The repertoire holds hundreds of thousands of clones, 67% seen once, with approximately 1.2% in the top ten. The sequenced sample was CD4+ T cells sorted from blood, obtained at week 0. The receptor set was obtained from a human donor with alopecia areata.

V usage is TRBV7-2 and J usage is TRBJ1-6; the match to TRBD1 covers 7 bases. With V trimmed by 5 bases and J by 13 bases, 11 bases remained unmatched. CDR1 is SGHTA, CDR2 FQGNSA, per germline. The CDR3 totals 14 residues. The CDR3 here is CASSPGTARLPLHF. CDR3 nucleotide sequence: TGTGCCAGCAGCCCAGGGACAGCCCGGCTCCCCCTCCACTTT.

This chain joins TRBV29-1 and TRBJ2-5; tentatively, D is TRBD1 (6 bases). Between the trimmed V and J ends, which lost 7 bases and 5 bases, there was a span of 11 bases. Germline assignment: CDR1 SQVTM and CDR2 ANQGSEA. The CDR3 sequence is 11 residues long. The DNA for the CDR3 is TGCAGCGCCGGACAGAGGGAGACCCAGTACTTC. It yields the protein CSAGQRETQYF.

In the case of this clone: The same CDR3 also results from other DNA sequences found in this sample. The chain combines TRBV30 with TRBJ1-1, with 8 nucleotides matching TRBD1. V dropped 0 bases and J dropped 3; count of bases not matched to a gene: 0. Germline CDR1 is GTSNPN and CDR2 is SVGIG (reference sequence). The CDR3 contains 13 residues. CDR3 loop: CAWSVQGDTEAFF. The CDR3, as DNA: TGTGCCTGGAGTGTACAGGGGGACACTGAAGCTTTCTTT.

A few counts support this clone. The chain links TRBV7-9 to TRBJ2-3; 7 bases map to TRBD1. J lost 3 bases, V lost 4 bases, and 1 base had no gene match. Per germline, CDR1 SEHNR and CDR2 FQNEAQ (reference sequence). The CDR3 runs 13 residues. Here the CDR3 DNA reads TGTGCCAGCAGCTCCAGGGGGACAGATACGCAGTATTTT. Translation gives CASSSRGTDTQYF.

In this sample, this clone turned up a few times. The chain couples TRBV29-1 to TRBJ1-1; 7 positions agree with TRBD1. The CDR3 has 14 residues. Germline trimming cut 6 bases from V and 4 bases from J; bases unmatched to any gene: 11. Germline assignment: CDR1 SQVTM and CDR2 ANQGSEA. The CDR3 here is CSVGQKGQGTEAFF. The CDR3, as DNA: TGCAGCGTGGGACAGAAAGGGCAGGGCACTGAAGCTTTCTTT.

This clone appeared a few times. CDR3 bases: TGCGCCAGCAGCCTGCCCCCCGTCGAGACCCAGTACTTC. It specifies CASSLPPVETQYF. The gene calls are TRBV5-1 and TRBJ2-5, with D unresolved. The CDR3 covers 13 residues. V was trimmed by 4 bases and J by 5 bases, leaving 12 bases between them. CDR1 and CDR2 from the germline V gene are SGHRS and YFSETQ.